This TCR beta chain appears in the sequencing data of a study of T cell responses to AZD1222 COVID-19 vaccine. The data were produced by immunoSEQ multiplex PCR, yet TCRdb's version contains in-frame clones alone and is incomplete. The repertoire includes about 100,000 clones, around 90% of them detected once, and under 25% sits in the top ten. The germline gives CDR1 LGHNT, CDR2 FRNRAP. The length of the CDR3 is 14 residues. The V segment lost 6 bases and the J segment 3 bases; nucleotides outside the gene matches: 6. The chain combines TRBV12-5 with TRBJ2-3; 7 positions agree with TRBD2. The material sequenced was peripheral blood, taken on day 0 of AZD1222 vaccination. This sequence originates from an adult in good health. The CDR3 region is CASGPTSRTDTQYF. The CDR3 nucleotides read TGTGCTAGTGGGCCGACTAGCAGGACAGATACGCAGTATTTT.